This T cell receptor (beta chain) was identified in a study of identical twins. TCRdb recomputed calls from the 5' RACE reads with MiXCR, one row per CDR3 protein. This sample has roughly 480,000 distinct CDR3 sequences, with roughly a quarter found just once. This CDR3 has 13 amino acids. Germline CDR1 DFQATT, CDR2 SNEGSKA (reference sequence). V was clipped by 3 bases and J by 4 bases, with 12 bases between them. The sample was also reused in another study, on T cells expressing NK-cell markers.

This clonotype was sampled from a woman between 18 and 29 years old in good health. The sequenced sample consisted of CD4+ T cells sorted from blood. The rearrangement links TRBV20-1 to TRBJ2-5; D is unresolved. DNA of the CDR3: TGCAGTGCTAGGTTCGAGGTAGCAGAGACCCAGTACTTC. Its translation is CSARFEVAETQYF.